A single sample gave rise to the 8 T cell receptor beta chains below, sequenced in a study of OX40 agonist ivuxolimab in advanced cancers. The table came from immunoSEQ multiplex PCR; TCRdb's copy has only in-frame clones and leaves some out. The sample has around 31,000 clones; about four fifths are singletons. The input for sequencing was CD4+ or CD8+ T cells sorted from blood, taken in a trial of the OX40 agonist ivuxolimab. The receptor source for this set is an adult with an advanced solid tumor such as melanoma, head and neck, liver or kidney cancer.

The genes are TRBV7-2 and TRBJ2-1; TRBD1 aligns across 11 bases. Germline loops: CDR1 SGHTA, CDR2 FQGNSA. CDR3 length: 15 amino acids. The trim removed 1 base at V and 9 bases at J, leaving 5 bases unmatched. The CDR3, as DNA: TGTGCCAGCAGCTTAGTAGGACAGGGGGCGGGTGAGCAGTTCTTC. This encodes CASSLVGQGAGEQFF. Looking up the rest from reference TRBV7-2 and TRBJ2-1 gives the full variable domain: GAGVSQSPSNKVTEKGKDVELRCDPISGHTALYWYRQSLGQGLEFLIYFQGNSAPDKSGLPSDRFSAERTGGSVSTLTIQRTQQEDSAVYLCASSLVGQGAGEQFFGPGTRLTVL.

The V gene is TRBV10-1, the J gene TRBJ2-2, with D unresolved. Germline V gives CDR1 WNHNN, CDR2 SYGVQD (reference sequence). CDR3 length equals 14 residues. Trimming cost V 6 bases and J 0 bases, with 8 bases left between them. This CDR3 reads CASSKQANTGELFF. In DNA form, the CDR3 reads TGCGCCAGCAGCAAGCAGGCGAACACCGGGGAGCTGTTTTTT.

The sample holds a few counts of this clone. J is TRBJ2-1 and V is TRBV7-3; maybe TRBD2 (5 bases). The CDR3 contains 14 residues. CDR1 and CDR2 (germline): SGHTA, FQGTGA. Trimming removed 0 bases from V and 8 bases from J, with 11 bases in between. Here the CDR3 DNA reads TGTGCCAGCAGCTTAACGAGGGAACGAGATGAGCAGTTCTTC. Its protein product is CASSLTRERDEQFF.

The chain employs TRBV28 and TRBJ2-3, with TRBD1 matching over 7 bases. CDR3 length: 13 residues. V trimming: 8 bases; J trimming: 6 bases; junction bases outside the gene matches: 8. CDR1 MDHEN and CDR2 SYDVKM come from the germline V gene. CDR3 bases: TGTGCCAGCGGACTCGACAGGGTTGATACGCAGTATTTT. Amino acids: CASGLDRVDTQYF.

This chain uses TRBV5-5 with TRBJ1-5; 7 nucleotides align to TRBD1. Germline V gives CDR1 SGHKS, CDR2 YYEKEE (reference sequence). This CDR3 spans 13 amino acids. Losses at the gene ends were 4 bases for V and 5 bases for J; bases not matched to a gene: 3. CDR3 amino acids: CASSRDRDQPQHF. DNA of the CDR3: TGTGCCAGCAGCCGGGACAGAGATCAGCCCCAGCATTTT.

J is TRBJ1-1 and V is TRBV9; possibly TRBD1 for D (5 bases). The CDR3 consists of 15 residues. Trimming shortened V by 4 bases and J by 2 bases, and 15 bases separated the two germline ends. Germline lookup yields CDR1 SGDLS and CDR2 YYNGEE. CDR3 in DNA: TGTGCCAGCAGCTTGACCGGGACGGGAAACACTGAAGCTTTCTTT. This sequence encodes CASSLTGTGNTEAFF.

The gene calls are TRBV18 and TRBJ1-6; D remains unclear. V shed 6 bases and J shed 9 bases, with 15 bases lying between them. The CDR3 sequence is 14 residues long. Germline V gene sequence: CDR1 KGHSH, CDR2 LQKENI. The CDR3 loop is CASSPDGRGSPLHF. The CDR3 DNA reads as TGTGCCAGCTCGCCCGACGGGCGCGGTTCACCCCTCCACTTT.

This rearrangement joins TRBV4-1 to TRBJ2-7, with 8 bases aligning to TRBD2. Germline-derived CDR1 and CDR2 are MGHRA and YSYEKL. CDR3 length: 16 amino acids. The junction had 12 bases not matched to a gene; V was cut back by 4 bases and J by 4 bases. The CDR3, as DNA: TGCGCCAGCAGCCGGTTGGTTAGCGGGATAGTATACGAGCAGTACTTC. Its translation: CASSRLVSGIVYEQYF.